This T cell receptor beta chain was sequenced for a study of blood T cell repertoires in COVID-19. At the level of the study: PBMCs, B-cell-depleted T cells, or T cells provided the cDNA or gDNA that made up the material.

Repertoires were generated with immunoSEQ multiplex PCR, while TCRdb's copy carries only in-frame clones and drops some. Of approximately 300,000 clones listed, approximately 86% are singletons. The J segment lost 3 bases and the V segment lost 4 bases, leaving 7 bases of the junction unmatched. Germline CDR1 SGHTA, CDR2 FQGNSA. This CDR3 region has 15 residues. Participants' reported clinical history set cohort assignment. The sequenced sample consisted of PBMCs or T cells enriched from blood (not recorded which). This sequence joins TRBV7-2 and TRBJ2-5, with 8 bases identical to TRBD2. The clonotype comes from a woman between 18 and 29 years old who had recovered from COVID-19. CDR3 sequence: CASSSARTSKETQYF. The CDR3 DNA sequence: TGTGCCAGCAGCTCGGCCAGGACTAGCAAAGAGACCCAGTACTTC.